The text below deals with one T cell receptor beta chain. This record comes from a study of shared clonotypes between healthy human individuals. The CDR3 consists of 12 residues. V dropped 3 bases and J dropped 6 bases, with 10 bases sitting between them. Germline V gives CDR1 SGHRS, CDR2 YFSETQ. Clones were read by immunoSEQ multiplex PCR, and TCRdb kept only the in-frame ones, dropping some. This table has around 2.5 million clones, roughly 93% appearing once. Sequences were obtained from naive CD4+ T cells from PBMCs. Subset in this sample: CD45RA+ positively selected. The gene calls are TRBV5-1 and TRBJ2-7; D is perhaps TRBD2 (5 bases). The origin of this receptor is a young man in good health. Some clones in this sample may be carry-over from other donors' samples. CDR3 in amino acids: CASSSREGEQYF. The CDR3, as DNA: TGCGCCAGCAGCTCCCGCGAGGGCGAGCAGTACTTC.